This is a list of T cell receptor beta chains from one sample in a study of blood T cells in healthy people across ages. Using its own MiXCR run on the 5' RACE reads, TCRdb lists one record per CDR3 protein. The sample consists of about a million distinct CDR3 sequences, approximately 50% of them appearing once. The specimen was blood. The origin of the receptors is a woman aged 55 to 70 in good health. CDR3s include the opening cysteine and the closing phenylalanine or tryptophan. A D gene is named only where the DNA matches it firmly. Only part of the rows carry a size: once, few, many, or a class if the clone is expanded.

j_call clone_size v_call d_call cdr3_nt cdr3_aa
TRBJ2-5 NA TRBV28 NA TGTGCCAGCAGAATCCCAGGACCCGAAACCGAGGAGCAGTACTTC CASRIPGPETEEQYF
TRBJ2-1 NA TRBV6-1 TRBD2 TGTGCCAGCTGTCTAGCGGGGAGCTCCTACAATGAGCAGTTCTTC CASCLAGSSYNEQFF
TRBJ2-7 NA TRBV4-3 TRBD2 TGCGCCAGCAGCCAAGAGGGACTAGCGGGACCCTACGAGCAGTACTTC CASSQEGLAGPYEQYF
TRBJ2-1 once TRBV20-1 NA TGCAGTGCTAGAGATCTGTTTGCCCAAGCTTTGAATGAGCAGTTCTTC CSARDLFAQALNEQFF
TRBJ2-7 NA TRBV12-3/TRBV12-4 TRBD1 TGTGCCAGCAGACCGGGACAGGGAAACGAGCAGTACTTC CASRPGQGNEQYF
TRBJ1-2 NA TRBV25-1 NA TGTGCCAGCAGTGTCGCTCCCGGACGTGGCTACACCTTC CASSVAPGRGYTF
TRBJ2-5 NA TRBV20-1 TRBD2 TGCAGTGCTAGACTCAGCGGGGTAAAAGAGACCCAGTACTTC CSARLSGVKETQYF
TRBJ1-5 NA TRBV28 NA TGTGCCAGCGGAATGGGTTATAGCAATCAGCCCCAGCATTTT CASGMGYSNQPQHF
TRBJ1-6 few TRBV7-6 NA TGTGCCAGCAGCCCGGGTAGTAGGGGCACTTCACCCCTCCACTTT CASSPGSRGTSPLHF
TRBJ2-6 NA TRBV28 NA TGTGCCGGCAGTTTCCTCTCTGGGGCCAACGTCCTGACTTTC CAGSFLSGANVLTF
TRBJ1-5 NA TRBV6-5 NA TGTGCCAGCAACCCCGGGGGTTTACGCAATCAGCCCCAGCATTTT CASNPGGLRNQPQHF
TRBJ2-4 NA TRBV20-1 NA TGCAGTGCTGACGGAAATCAACCCTTTGGAGAGCAGTACTTC CSADGNQPFGEQYF